The clone carrying this T cell receptor beta chain was seen a few times. The data derive from a study of T cells in Graves' hyperthyroidism and ophthalmopathy. Overall study context: Pretreatment peripheral blood was obtained at initial diagnosis.

Clinical Activity Scores of at least 3, NOSPECS grades of at least 4 and durations under 3 months characterized ophthalmopathy patients. Lactation, pregnancy, other autoimmune disease or uncontrolled infection excluded patients. On the basis of clinical symptoms, serum thyroxine and TRAb, thyroid ultrasound and orbital computed tomography, diagnoses were made. Amplification yielded TCR beta CDR3 regions, with RNA transcripts as the source. First-round RT-PCR with HTBI primers amplified the TCR CDR3 region. A single record per CDR3 protein comes from TCRdb applying MiXCR to the multiplex PCR reads. The table lists about 250,000 distinct CDR3 sequences, about 25% of them singletons, with approximately 35% in the top ten. CDR3 length equals 16 residues. Germline CDR1 and CDR2: SGHTA and FQGTGA. Germline trimming cut 5 bases from V and 1 base from J; bases unmatched to any gene: 5.

This chain links TRBV7-3 with TRBJ2-5, with 12 bases that match TRBD1. This TCR derives from a woman aged 40 to 55 with Graves' ophthalmopathy. The sequencing sample was made of blood. DNA of the CDR3: TGTGCCAGCAGCCCAGGGACAGGGGGCGGCCAAGAGACCCAGTACTTC. Its translation: CASSPGTGGGQETQYF.